A single sample gave rise to the 5 T cell receptor beta chains below, sequenced in a study of blood T cell repertoires in COVID-19. Method: immunoSEQ multiplex PCR; TCRdb's copy keeps in-frame clones and lacks some. Among roughly 38,000 clones listed, approximately 80% were seen once. Sequenced sample: peripheral blood. The receptors derive from a man aged 55-75 years in a cohort sampled during active COVID-19.

The genes are TRBV11-3 and TRBJ2-1; 7 bases agree with TRBD1. Trimming took 4 bases from V and 7 from J; bases not matched to a gene: 7. This CDR3 has 14 amino acids. The germline CDR1 and CDR2 sequences are SGHNT and YENEEA. CDR3 residues: CASSSYRGRNEQFF. The CDR3 coding sequence is TGTGCCAGCAGCTCTTACAGGGGTAGGAATGAGCAGTTCTTC.

In DNA, the CDR3 is TGTGCCAGCGGGGTCCGGGATGGAAACACCATATATTTT. Residues: CASGVRDGNTIYF. This chain uses TRBV2 with TRBJ1-3, with unresolved D. Per the germline V gene, CDR1 is SNHLY and CDR2 is FYNNEI. This CDR3 comprises 13 residues. V shed 8 bases and J shed 3 bases, with 11 bases lying between them.

The rearrangement uses TRBV5-1 and TRBJ2-2, with D unresolved. This CDR3 has 15 residues. V gave up 1 base and J gave up 6 bases, with 13 bases separating them. From germline, CDR1 is SGHRS and CDR2 YFSETQ. In nucleotides, the CDR3 is TGCGCCAGCAGCTTGAAACAGAAAGGCGCCGGGGAGCTGTTTTTT. It encodes CASSLKQKGAGELFF.

The chain has TRBV5-1 and TRBJ1-2; no reliable D call. The germline V gene has CDR1 SGHRS and CDR2 YFSETQ. This CDR3 contains 13 residues. Trimming took off 1 base at V and 8 bases at J, with 12 bases between the two ends. This chain's CDR3 is CASSLRPGGGYTF. CDR3 DNA sequence: TGCGCCAGCAGCTTGCGGCCAGGCGGGGGCTACACCTTC.

The chain is built from TRBV10-1 and TRBJ2-1; 14 bases line up with TRBD2. Germline V CDR1 and CDR2: WNHNN, SYGVQD (reference sequence). This CDR3 is 15 amino acids long. V gave up 6 bases and J gave up 8 bases; unmatched junction bases: 6. The CDR3 reads CASSPTSGGAYEQFF. CDR3 in DNA: TGCGCCAGCAGCCCGACTAGCGGGGGGGCCTATGAGCAGTTCTTC.